These 4 T cell receptor beta chains share one sample of origin, sequenced in a study of blood T cell repertoires in COVID-19. Profiled with immunoSEQ multiplex PCR; TCRdb holds only in-frame clones, not every one. The sample has over 200,000 clones, approximately 83% seen once. Material for sequencing was peripheral blood. These receptors were obtained from a woman between 40 and 55 years old with active or convalescent COVID-19.

This rearrangement joins TRBV10-3 to TRBJ2-1, with TRBD2 identical over 11 bases. The CDR3 is 14 residues long. V lost 7 bases to trimming and J lost 6 bases; unmatched junction nucleotides: 5. The germline CDR1 and CDR2 sequences are ENHRY and SYGVKD. The CDR3 bases are TGTGCCATCAATCGACTAGCGGGATTCAATGAGCAGTTCTTC. This translates into CAINRLAGFNEQFF.

This clone was picked up a small number of times. This chain uses TRBV7-9 with TRBJ1-2, with 10 bases identical to TRBD1. CDR1 is SEHNR and CDR2 is FQNEAQ in the germline V gene (reference sequence). The CDR3 is 13 residues long. Trimming removed 6 bases from V and 5 bases from J; junction bases left unmatched: 3. The CDR3 protein is CASREGQGYGYTF. The CDR3 DNA follows: TGTGCCAGCAGAGAGGGACAGGGGTATGGCTACACCTTC.

This chain uses TRBV7-2 with TRBJ1-1, with D possibly being TRBD1 (5 bases). V was clipped by 0 bases and J by 6 bases, with 14 bases between them. From germline, CDR1 is SGHTA and CDR2 FQGNSA. The CDR3 has 15 amino acids. As DNA, the CDR3 is TGTGCCAGCAGCTTAGCGGGTGGGGGGGTGGCTGAAGCTTTCTTT. Translation gives CASSLAGGGVAEAFF.

The rearrangement joins TRBV5-6 to TRBJ2-7; TRBD2 matches 11 bases. Germline loops: CDR1 SGHDT, CDR2 YYEEEE. The CDR3 loop spans 14 amino acids. V lost 8 bases, J lost 5 bases, and 9 bases stayed unmatched. The CDR3 loop is CASIETSGSHEQYF. Here the CDR3 DNA reads TGTGCCAGTATAGAAACTAGCGGGAGCCACGAGCAGTACTTC.